The text below deals with one T cell receptor (beta chain). The antigen remains undetermined. These data originate in a study of cytomegalovirus exposure and HLA in healthy donors. Broader study findings: Likely technical artifact: a cluster of highly shared sequence variants. Data from an earlier analysis indicated that most TCR beta V segments were productive either about 87% or about 30% of the time. The listing of roughly 160 TCR beta chains classed them as cytomegalovirus-associated.

Per germline, CDR1 LGHNT and CDR2 FRNRAP. This CDR3 is 17 amino acids long. J was trimmed by 1 base and V by 0 bases; bases with no gene match: 5. The PCR contained 60 Vbeta and 13 Jbeta primers. Per the authors' pipeline: It was a later analysis that counted tens of millions of unique TCR beta chains, of which approximately 9.9 million were shared. Clones were read by immunoSEQ multiplex PCR, and TCRdb kept only the in-frame ones, dropping some. D and trimming were read from the DNA, whereas the V and J calls and clone size are those reported in that table. The profile shows some 97,000 clones, 70% to 80% of them singletons.

This chain uses TRBV12-5 with TRBJ2-3; 9 nucleotides agree with TRBD1. The source material was PBMCs. The origin of this receptor is a woman in her late teens or twenties in good health and CMV-seropositive. CDR3 sequence: CASGLVLGDRGTDTQYF. As DNA, the CDR3 is TGTGCTAGTGGTTTGGTACTGGGGGACAGGGGCACAGATACGCAGTATTTT.